This T cell receptor (beta chain) was sequenced during a study of regulatory T cells in long-lasting Graves disease. Time point specified: newly diagnosed GD, antithyroid drugs for less than 3 months. Isolated PBMC RNA provided the starting material for the TCR library. Regarding this clonotype: The antigen is unknown.

Study-level results: Under persistent disease, TRBV28, TRBJ1-2 and TRBJ2-5 were used preferentially.

Through Arm-PCR of CDR3 regions and iRepertoire HTBI primers, TCR beta libraries were built. TCRdb redid the calling of the multiplex PCR reads with MiXCR, one entry per CDR3 protein. Of 350,000 to 500,000 distinct CDR3 sequences in the sample, roughly 17% were seen once. The CDR3 totals 14 residues. The trim removed 8 bases at V and 0 bases at J, leaving 4 bases unmatched. Germline V lookup: CDR1 MNHNS, CDR2 SASEGT. These sequences were also reported in another study, on T cells in Graves' hyperthyroidism and ophthalmopathy.

The sample was peripheral blood mononuclear cells (PBMCs), taken at new diagnosis, from a patient treated with antithyroid drugs. The TCR originated in a woman in her 30s with Graves disease. V usage is TRBV6-1 and J usage is TRBJ1-5; 7 bases align to TRBD1. CDR3: CASGDSYSNQPQHF. CDR3 in DNA: TGTGCCAGCGGGGACAGTTATAGCAATCAGCCCCAGCATTTT.